The entry below describes one T cell receptor (beta chain). This table comes from immunoSEQ multiplex PCR, and its TCRdb copy is limited to in-frame clones, with some not included. The repertoire holds about 26,000 clones, with approximately 89% as singletons. Germline CDR1 reads MGHRA; CDR2 reads YSYEKL. Between the trimmed V and J ends, which lost 0 bases and 0 bases, there was a span of 15 bases. The CDR3 covers 17 residues. The entry originates in a study of OX40 agonist ivuxolimab in advanced cancers. Sequenced here: CD4+ or CD8+ T cells sorted from blood, sampled in a trial of the OX40 agonist ivuxolimab. The clonotype comes from an adult with an advanced solid tumor such as melanoma, head and neck, liver or kidney cancer. The chain uses TRBV4-1 and TRBJ2-7; no definite D call. The CDR3 sequence is CASSQEGAGAFSYEQYF. The CDR3 DNA sequence: TGCGCCAGCAGCCAAGAAGGTGCCGGAGCTTTCTCCTACGAGCAGTACTTC.